Each of the 5 T cell receptor beta chains below was sequenced from the same sample in a study of shared clonotypes between healthy human individuals. Method: immunoSEQ multiplex PCR; TCRdb's copy keeps in-frame clones and lacks some. Of approximately 2.3 million clones in the sample, 80% to 95% are singletons; the top ten hold approximately 0.4%. Sequencing used naive CD4+ T cells from PBMCs. The subset here: CD45RA+ positively selected. Every receptor here comes from a man aged 18 to 30 in good health. Some clones in this sample may be carry-over from other donors' samples.

The chain uses TRBV28 and TRBJ1-3; D gene unclear. CDR3 size: 12 residues. Germline CDR1 and CDR2: MDHEN and SYDVKM. Trimming pared 6 bases from V and 3 bases from J, leaving 6 bases between. Written as DNA, the CDR3 is TGTGCCAGCAGAGGAAATGGAAACACCATATATTTT. Translating it yields CASRGNGNTIYF.

This chain joins TRBV14 and TRBJ2-1; 7 bases align to TRBD1. Germline trimming cut 6 bases from V and 1 base from J; bases unmatched to any gene: 6. The CDR3 is 15 residues long. CDR1 and CDR2 from the germline V gene are SGHDN and FVKESK. The CDR3 nucleotides read TGTGCCAGCAGTCTCCGACAGGGATCCTACAATGAGCAGTTCTTC. Encoded protein: CASSLRQGSYNEQFF.

This chain uses TRBV18 with TRBJ2-2, with D perhaps given as TRBD1 or TRBD2 (5 bases each). The CDR3 totals 14 residues. V lost 4 bases and J 1 base, leaving 7 bases between the germline ends. The germline CDR1 and CDR2 sequences are KGHSH and LQKENI. CDR3 region: CASSRGRNTGELFF. The DNA for the CDR3 is TGTGCCAGCTCACGGGGACGGAACACCGGGGAGCTGTTTTTT.

V gene TRBV5-1 combines with J gene TRBJ1-1; 8 bases match TRBD1. V lost 2 bases and J lost 1; bases outside the gene matches: 7. From germline, CDR1 is SGHRS and CDR2 YFSETQ. This CDR3 contains 16 residues. The CDR3 DNA reads as TGCGCCAGCAGCTTCACCCTCGGGACAGGGAACACTGAAGCTTTCTTT. Protein sequence: CASSFTLGTGNTEAFF.

This chain's CDR3 is CASRGQPNQPQHF. DNA for the CDR3: TGTGCCAGCAGGGGACAGCCTAATCAGCCCCAGCATTTT. The V gene is TRBV2, the J gene TRBJ1-5; 7 bases are a match to TRBD1. The length of the CDR3 is 13 residues. Germline CDR1 reads SNHLY; CDR2 reads FYNNEI. V gave up 6 bases and J gave up 4 bases; unmatched junction bases: 3.